This T cell receptor beta chain was obtained from a study of cytomegalovirus exposure and HLA in healthy donors. Study-level points and caveats: According to a subsequent analysis, TCR clusters identified in the first cohort showed a tendency to co-occur across the approximately 120 validation repertoires.

The assay was immunoSEQ multiplex PCR, and TCRdb's table has in-frame clones only and misses some. The sample carries approximately 210,000 clones, about 84% recorded once. The donors were part of the validation cohort, which consisted of more than 90 subjects and was separate from the first cohort of about 670 subjects. Comment on this clone: As yet, its antigen is unknown.

From germline, CDR1 is SEHNR and CDR2 FQNEAQ (reference sequence). The length of the CDR3 is 13 residues. The trim removed 6 bases at V and 4 bases at J, leaving 4 bases unmatched. The receptor was isolated from a woman younger than 35 in good health and CMV-seronegative. This chain uses TRBV7-9 with TRBJ1-1; TRBD1 aligns across 8 bases. What was sequenced was PBMCs. The CDR3 coding sequence is TGTGCCAGCAGTCACGGGACAGGCACTGAAGCTTTCTTT. It yields the protein CASSHGTGTEAFF.